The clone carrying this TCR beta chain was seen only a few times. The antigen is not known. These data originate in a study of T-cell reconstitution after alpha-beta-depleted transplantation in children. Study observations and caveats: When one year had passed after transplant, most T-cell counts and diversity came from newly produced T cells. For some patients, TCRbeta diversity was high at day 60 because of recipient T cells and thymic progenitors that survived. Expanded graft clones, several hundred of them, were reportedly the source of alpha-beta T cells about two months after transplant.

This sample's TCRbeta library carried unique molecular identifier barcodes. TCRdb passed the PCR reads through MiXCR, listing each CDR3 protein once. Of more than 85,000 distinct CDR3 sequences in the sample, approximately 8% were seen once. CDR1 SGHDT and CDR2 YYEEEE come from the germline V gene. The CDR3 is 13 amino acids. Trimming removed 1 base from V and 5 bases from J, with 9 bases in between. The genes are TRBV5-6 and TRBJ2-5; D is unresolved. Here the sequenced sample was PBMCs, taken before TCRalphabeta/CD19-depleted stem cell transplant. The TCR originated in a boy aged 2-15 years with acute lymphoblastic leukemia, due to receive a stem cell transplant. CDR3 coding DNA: TGTGCCAGCAGCTTGATTGCACGCGAGACCCAGTACTTC. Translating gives CASSLIARETQYF.